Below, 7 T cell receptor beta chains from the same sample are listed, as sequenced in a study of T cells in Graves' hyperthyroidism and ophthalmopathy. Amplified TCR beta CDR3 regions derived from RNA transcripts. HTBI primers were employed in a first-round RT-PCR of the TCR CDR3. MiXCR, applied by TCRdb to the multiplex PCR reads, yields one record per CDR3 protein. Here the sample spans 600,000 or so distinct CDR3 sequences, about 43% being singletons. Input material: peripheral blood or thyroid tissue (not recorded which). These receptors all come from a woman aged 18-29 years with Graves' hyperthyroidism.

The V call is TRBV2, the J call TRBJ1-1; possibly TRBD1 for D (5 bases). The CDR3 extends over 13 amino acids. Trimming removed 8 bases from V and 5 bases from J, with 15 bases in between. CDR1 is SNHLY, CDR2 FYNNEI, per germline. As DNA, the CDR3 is TGTGCCAGCCTAGGCGGGGGGAAGACTGAAGCTTTCTTT. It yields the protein CASLGGGKTEAFF.

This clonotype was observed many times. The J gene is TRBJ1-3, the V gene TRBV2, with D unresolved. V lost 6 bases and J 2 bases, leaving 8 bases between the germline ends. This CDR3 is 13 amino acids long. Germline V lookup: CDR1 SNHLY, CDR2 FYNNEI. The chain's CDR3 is CASRAGPGNTIYF. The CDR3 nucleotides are TGTGCCAGCAGGGCCGGGCCTGGAAACACCATATATTTT.

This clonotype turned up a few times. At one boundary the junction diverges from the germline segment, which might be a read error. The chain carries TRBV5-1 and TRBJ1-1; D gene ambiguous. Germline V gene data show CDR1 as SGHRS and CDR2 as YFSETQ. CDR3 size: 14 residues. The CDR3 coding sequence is TGTGCCAGCAGCCCGACCCTCTTGGACACTGAAGCTTTCTTT. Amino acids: CASSPTLLDTEAFF.

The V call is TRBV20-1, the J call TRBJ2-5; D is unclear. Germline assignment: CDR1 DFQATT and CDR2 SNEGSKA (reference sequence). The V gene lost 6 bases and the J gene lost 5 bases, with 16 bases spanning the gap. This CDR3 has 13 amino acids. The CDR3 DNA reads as TGCAGTGCGATAGATGAGTACCGGGAGACCCAGTACTTC. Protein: CSAIDEYRETQYF.

CDR3 amino acids: CASSEGFSPTDTQYF. The CDR3 region has the DNA TGTGCCAGCAGTGAGGGCTTCTCCCCGACAGATACGCAGTATTTT. J is TRBJ2-3 and V is TRBV25-1; D unclear. Trimming removed 3 bases from V and 3 bases from J, with 13 bases in between. The CDR3 has 15 amino acids. In germline, CDR1 is MGHDK, CDR2 SYGVNS.

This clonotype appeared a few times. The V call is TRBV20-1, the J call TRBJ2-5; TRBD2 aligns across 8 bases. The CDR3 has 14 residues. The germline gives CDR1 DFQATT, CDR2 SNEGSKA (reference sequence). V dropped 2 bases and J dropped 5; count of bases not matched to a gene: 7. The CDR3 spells CSARISGRAETQYF. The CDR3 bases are TGCAGTGCTAGAATTTCCGGGAGGGCGGAGACCCAGTACTTC.

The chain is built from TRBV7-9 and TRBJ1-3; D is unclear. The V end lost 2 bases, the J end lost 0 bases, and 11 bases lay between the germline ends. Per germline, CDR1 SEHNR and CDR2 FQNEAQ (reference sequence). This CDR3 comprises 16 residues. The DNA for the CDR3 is TGTGCCAGCAGCTTATGGTTCCGGCGCTCTGGAAACACCATATATTTT. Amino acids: CASSLWFRRSGNTIYF.